This TCR beta chain originates from a study of blood T cell repertoires in COVID-19. Study information: There were acute and convalescent COVID-19 samples, and they came from the United States, Italy and Spain. T cells, B-cell-depleted T cells, or PBMCs provided the cDNA or gDNA that served as material.

Germline values: CDR1 SGHNT, CDR2 YENEEA. The CDR3 covers 13 residues. The J segment lost 12 bases and the V segment lost 8 bases, leaving 13 bases of the junction unmatched. Authors' data handling: Reference gene primer amplification gave nucleated cell count estimates. Profiling relied on immunoSEQ multiplex PCR, and the TCRdb table lists in-frame clones only, not all of them. The DNA gave D and trimming, while V, J and clone size come from that table. The table shows about 170,000 clones, with about 85% occurring only once. The chain is built from TRBV11-3 and TRBJ2-1; 7 nucleotides agree with TRBD2. This receptor was identified in a man aged 60 to 69 with acute or convalescent COVID-19. What was sequenced was peripheral blood. The DNA of the CDR3 is TGTGCCAGCGGTCCGGGCAGGTCGGGGGGGCAGTTCTTC. Translation: CASGPGRSGGQFF.